The 5 T cell receptor beta chains presented below share a single source sample, sequenced in a study of identical twins (dated by TCRdb to about 2016). The library was made by 5' RACE. Sequencing used an Illumina HiSeq 2000. The raw public reads went through TCRdb reprocessing: fastp at Q25, MiXCR clone calling, in-frame beta chains kept. One record per CDR3 amino acid sequence lists the most common genes and DNA. The sample table shows approximately 620,000 distinct CDR3 sequences, and 8.5% to 9% are seen once. Jointly, the top ten make up roughly 0.9% of the sample. Another study also made use of these data, one on yellow fever vaccine responses in identical twins.

Sequenced material: PBMCs. These receptor sequences come from a woman aged 18-29 years in good health.

This clonotype was counted ten times or more. The V gene is TRBV24-1, the J gene TRBJ2-7; D is perhaps TRBD1 (5 bases). CDR1 is KGHDR, CDR2 SFDVKD, per germline. This CDR3 has 14 amino acids. Trimming cost V 9 bases and J 2 bases, with 16 bases left between them. CDR3 loop: CATDSNQIPYEQYF. DNA for the CDR3: TGTGCCACCGACAGTAACCAGATACCCTACGAGCAGTACTTC.

This clonotype came up many times. V usage is TRBV6-6 and J usage is TRBJ2-7, with D perhaps being TRBD1 or TRBD2 (5 bases each). Germline values: CDR1 MNHNY, CDR2 SVGAGI (reference sequence). V was shortened by 2 bases and J by 12 bases, with 11 bases between the two germline ends. This CDR3 comprises 11 residues. The CDR3 DNA reads as TGTGCCAGCAGTTACGGGGACGCCCCGTACTTC. This encodes CASSYGDAPYF.

This chain joins TRBV19 and TRBJ2-2; no reliable D call. The CDR3 sequence is 16 residues long. Germline CDR1 LNHDA, CDR2 SQIVND (reference sequence). Between the trimmed V and J ends, which lost 7 bases and 0 bases, there was a span of 15 bases. The CDR3 DNA is TGTGCCAGTACAAGGGCAAAGACGTCGAACACCGGGGAGCTGTTTTTT. It is translated as CASTRAKTSNTGELFF.

V is TRBV27 and J is TRBJ1-1, with D uncertain. V lost 1 base to trimming and J lost 1 base, with 10 bases between them. CDR1 is MNHEY and CDR2 is SMNVEV in the germline V gene (reference sequence). The CDR3 is 15 amino acids. The CDR3 loop reads CASSLFEPPNTEAFF. The CDR3 nucleotides are TGTGCCAGCAGTTTATTTGAGCCTCCGAACACTGAAGCTTTCTTT.

This clonotype was counted many times. This chain joins TRBV2 and TRBJ2-7; unclear D gene. The CDR3 spans 13 residues. V lost 9 bases and J 5 bases, leaving 17 bases between the germline ends. Germline CDR1 is SNHLY and CDR2 is FYNNEI. The chain's CDR3 is CARPCFSVDEQYF. Written as DNA, the CDR3 is TGTGCCAGGCCTTGTTTCTCCGTGGACGAGCAGTACTTC.